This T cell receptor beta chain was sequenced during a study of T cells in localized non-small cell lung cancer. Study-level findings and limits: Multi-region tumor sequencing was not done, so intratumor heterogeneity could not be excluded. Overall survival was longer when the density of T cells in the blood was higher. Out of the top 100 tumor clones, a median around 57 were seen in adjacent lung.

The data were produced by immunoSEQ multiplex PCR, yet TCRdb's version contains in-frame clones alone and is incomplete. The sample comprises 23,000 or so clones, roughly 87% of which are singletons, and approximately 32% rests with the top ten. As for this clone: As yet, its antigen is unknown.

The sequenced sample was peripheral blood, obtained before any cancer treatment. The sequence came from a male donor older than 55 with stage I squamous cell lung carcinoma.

CDR3 bases: TGTGCCAGCAGTGAAATTATGGGGAACACCATATATTTT. Translated: CASSEIMGNTIYF. V usage is TRBV6-1 and J usage is TRBJ1-3; D is ambiguous. Trimming took off 2 bases at V and 7 bases at J, with 9 bases between the two ends. This CDR3 region has 13 residues. Germline V gives CDR1 MNHNS, CDR2 SASEGT.